The 18 T cell receptor beta chains reported below all come from one sample, sequenced in a study of T cells expressing NK-cell markers. TCRdb reworked the 5' RACE reads into one entry per CDR3 protein, no DNA. In total, the table holds 500,000 to 600,000 distinct CDR3 sequences. Sequencing used blood T cells: a sorted CD56 or NKG2C T cell subset, CD4+ or CD8+ T cells, or bulk PBMC T cells (not recorded which). These TCRs come from a man aged 18-30 years in good health.

V is TRBV4-3 and J is TRBJ2-3. The CDR3 is 16 residues long. CDR1 and CDR2 from the germline V gene are LGHNA and YSLEER. The CDR3 sequence is CASSQDLTVGSDTQYF.

V usage is TRBV19 and J usage is TRBJ2-1; checking the TCRdb D call of TRBD1 is not possible without DNA. The germline CDR1 and CDR2 sequences are LNHDA and SQIVND (reference sequence). The CDR3 loop spans 15 amino acids. The CDR3 sequence: CASSITGRGENEQFF.

The chain joins TRBV29-1 to TRBJ1-1; TCRdb gives TRBD1 as the D gene, but with no DNA this cannot be confirmed. The CDR3 totals 13 residues. Germline lookup yields CDR1 SQVTM and CDR2 ANQGSEA. The CDR3 spells CSVAQAGTYEAFF.

The chain joins TRBV12-3 or TRBV12-4 to TRBJ2-7; the TRBD2 assignment by TCRdb is unverifiable without DNA. CDR3 length: 13 amino acids. The CDR3 spells CASSPPTGGEQYF.

The chain's CDR3 is CASSAGTAPWGYEQYF. The chain links TRBV27 to TRBJ2-7; the D call from TCRdb, TRBD1, cannot be confirmed without DNA. The CDR3 runs 16 residues. Germline V gives CDR1 MNHEY, CDR2 SMNVEV (reference sequence).

The chain employs TRBV27 and TRBJ1-4; with no DNA, the TCRdb D assignment of TRBD1 cannot be verified. CDR1 and CDR2 from the germline V gene are MNHEY and SMNVEV (reference sequence). The CDR3 covers 16 residues. The CDR3 protein is CASSPLLPGSNEKLFF.

The CDR3 spells CSVGVTGGSGETQYF. The chain has TRBV29-1 and TRBJ2-5; the TRBD1 assignment by TCRdb is unverifiable without DNA. There are 15 residues in the CDR3. Per germline, CDR1 SQVTM and CDR2 ANQGSEA.

This chain connects TRBV12-3 or TRBV12-4 to TRBJ1-5. This CDR3 contains 17 residues. The CDR3 sequence is CASSLALNSISNQPQHF.

The chain joins TRBV7-2 to TRBJ2-3; lacking DNA, the TRBD2 call made by TCRdb goes unchecked. The CDR3 covers 17 residues. The germline gives CDR1 SGHTA, CDR2 FQGNSA. The CDR3 region is CASSSRTRTPQGDTQYF.

The chain is built from TRBV6-5 and TRBJ2-3; TCRdb selects TRBD1, and the lack of DNA leaves this call unchecked. This CDR3 comprises 18 residues. Looked up from germline, CDR1 is MNHEY and CDR2 is SVGAGI. CDR3 in amino acids: CASSYWRERGFGPDTQYF.

This chain uses TRBV6-1 with TRBJ2-6; TCRdb's D call, TRBD1, is unchecked because there is no DNA. Germline V gives CDR1 MNHNS, CDR2 SASEGT. The CDR3 is made up of 16 amino acids. The CDR3 protein is CASSGTGGTGANVLTF.

CDR3 region: CASNRPETYEQFF. The rearrangement joins TRBV5-1 to TRBJ2-1; TCRdb designates TRBD1, a call that cannot be tested without DNA. Germline lookup yields CDR1 SGHRS and CDR2 YFSETQ. The CDR3 consists of 13 residues.

The chain links TRBV28 to TRBJ2-5. Germline lookup yields CDR1 MDHEN and CDR2 SYDVKM. There are 15 residues in the CDR3. This chain's CDR3 is CASRGIYRGQETQYF.

V usage is TRBV27 and J usage is TRBJ2-5; the TRBD2 assignment by TCRdb is unverifiable without DNA. Germline CDR1 and CDR2: MNHEY and SMNVEV (reference sequence). The CDR3 extends over 13 amino acids. The CDR3 spells CASSLTAQRTQYF.

The genes are TRBV29-1 and TRBJ2-1; TCRdb gives TRBD1 as the D gene, but with no DNA this cannot be confirmed. The germline V gene has CDR1 SQVTM and CDR2 ANQGSEA. The CDR3 is 13 amino acids. The CDR3 sequence: CSVQTGEGYEQFF.

The genes are TRBV12-3 or TRBV12-4 and TRBJ1-2. This CDR3 region has 16 residues. CDR3 loop: CASSASGGRSGYGYTF.

The V and J genes are TRBV20-1 and TRBJ2-1; no DNA is available, so the TRBD2 call from TCRdb remains unchecked. The germline gives CDR1 DFQATT, CDR2 SNEGSKA (reference sequence). This CDR3 comprises 15 residues. The CDR3 here is CSARVTELVHNEQFF.

V and J are TRBV27 and TRBJ2-1. This CDR3 spans 15 amino acids. Germline V lookup: CDR1 MNHEY, CDR2 SMNVEV (reference sequence). CDR3 in amino acids: CASSLVGSSYNEQFF.